The clone carrying this T cell receptor beta chain was found many times. Its target is unknown. The data were taken from a study of T cells in Graves' hyperthyroidism and ophthalmopathy. Study overall: The initial diagnosis was the point when peripheral blood was collected, ahead of any treatment. Whole-study findings and limits: Researchers found most expanded thyroid clonotypes above 0.001 in blood as well. A median 6.5 months before onset, the model predicted ophthalmopathy.

Germline V gene data show CDR1 as SGHNT and CDR2 as YENEEA. CDR3 size: 16 residues. After removal of 0 bases from V and 4 bases from J, the junction contained 5 bases not matched to a gene. The TCR beta CDR3 regions underwent amplification using RNA transcripts as the source. The HTBI primer set drove a first-round RT-PCR of the TCR CDR3. TCRdb itself ran the multiplex PCR reads through MiXCR, one entry per CDR3 protein. This sample carries fewer than 900,000 distinct CDR3 sequences, over 15% of them seen once, and the ten largest clones take around 17%. The J gene is TRBJ2-1, the V gene TRBV11-3; 8 bases line up with TRBD1. The TCR was taken from a woman aged 45-65 years with Graves' hyperthyroidism that later progressed to Graves' ophthalmopathy. Sample: blood. The CDR3 DNA reads TGTGCCAGCAGCTTAGATTCGGGACAGGTGTACAATGAGCAGTTCTTC. It encodes CASSLDSGQVYNEQFF.